This T cell receptor (beta chain) was recovered during a study of blood T cell repertoires in COVID-19. Study in general: The United States, Italy and Spain provided the acute and convalescent COVID-19 samples.

Germline loops: CDR1 MNHNY, CDR2 SVGAGI (reference sequence). Between the trimmed V and J ends, which lost 5 bases and 1 base, there was a span of 18 bases. The CDR3 contains 16 residues. Authors' methods: Amplification with reference gene primers provided the estimates of nucleated cell counts. Repertoires were generated with immunoSEQ multiplex PCR, while TCRdb's copy carries only in-frame clones and drops some. The V and J calls and the clone size are those of that table, but D and trimming were determined from the DNA. The data hold 25,000 or so clones, with around 94% observed a single time. The TCR sequence derives from a woman aged 50 to 60 with active COVID-19. Sequencing was carried out using peripheral blood. The chain is built from TRBV6-6 and TRBJ2-7; tentative D call: TRBD1 (5 bases). CDR3 nucleotide sequence: TGTGCCAGCAGTACCCGGAAGGGGTGGCGGTCCTACGAGCAGTACTTC. Protein sequence: CASSTRKGWRSYEQYF.